These 2 T cell receptor beta chains were all obtained from the same sample, sequenced in a study of molecular identifiers for immune sequencing clone quantification. TCRdb analysed the PCR reads with MiXCR anew, one entry per CDR3 protein. The sample consists of about half a million distinct CDR3 sequences, about 25% of them appearing once. The sample was naive CD8+ T cells from blood, with Jurkat cell RNA spiked in. The subset denotes: FACS-sorted CD8+CD4-CCR7+CD45RA+ naive T cells. These receptors were taken from a human donor in good health. Some libraries in this study had Jurkat cell RNA spiked in.

This clonotype has ten or more counts. As DNA, the CDR3 is TGCGCCAGCAGCCAAGTCGTCCCGGGACTGTCCTACAATGAGCAGTTCTTC. Amino acids: CASSQVVPGLSYNEQFF. This chain links TRBV4-3 with TRBJ2-1, with D possibly being TRBD2 (6 bases). Germline V gene lookup returns CDR1 LGHNA and CDR2 YSLEER. This CDR3 is 17 amino acids long. V was cut by 1 base and J by 1 base, with 14 bases left in between.

This clonotype was picked up a small number of times. Here the CDR3 omits its conserved ending phenylalanine or tryptophan, so a read error is the likely source. J is TRBJ2-5 and V is TRBV5-3; D call uncertain. TRBV5-3 is an ORF, with its function uncertain. CDR3 length equals 16 residues. The CDR3 loop reads CASSLGYSGGQETQYL. The CDR3 DNA is TGTGCCAGCAGCTTGGGTTATTCGGGCGGCCAAGAGACCCAGTACCTC.